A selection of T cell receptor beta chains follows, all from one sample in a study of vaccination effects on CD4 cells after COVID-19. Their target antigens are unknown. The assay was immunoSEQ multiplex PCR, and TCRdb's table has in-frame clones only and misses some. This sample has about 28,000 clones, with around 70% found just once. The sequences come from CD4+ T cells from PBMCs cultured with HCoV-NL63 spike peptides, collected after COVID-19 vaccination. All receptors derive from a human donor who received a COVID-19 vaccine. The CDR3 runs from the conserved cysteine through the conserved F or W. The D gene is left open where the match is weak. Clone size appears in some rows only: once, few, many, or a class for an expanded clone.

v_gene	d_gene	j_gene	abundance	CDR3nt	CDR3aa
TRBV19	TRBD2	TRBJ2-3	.	TGTGCCAGTAGTGTCACTAGCGGGAGTCTCACAGATACGCAGTATTTT	CASSVTSGSLTDTQYF
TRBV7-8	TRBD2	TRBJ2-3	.	TGTGCCAGCAGCTTAGTTCCTAGCGGGAGTGTGGATACGCAGTATTTT	CASSLVPSGSVDTQYF
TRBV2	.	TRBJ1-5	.	TGTGCCAGCAGTGAAAATCAGGGGAGTCAGCCCCAGCATTTT	CASSENQGSQPQHF
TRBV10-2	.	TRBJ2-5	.	TGCGCCAGCAGTGAGGCAGGGAGCGAGACCCAGTACTTC	CASSEAGSETQYF
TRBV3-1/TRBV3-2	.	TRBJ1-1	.	TGTGCCAGCAGCCTAATGGGAAACACTGAAGCTTTCTTT	CASSLMGNTEAFF
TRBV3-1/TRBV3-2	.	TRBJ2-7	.	TGTGCCAGCAGCCAAGCTCCGGGACCCTACGAGCAGTACTTC	CASSQAPGPYEQYF
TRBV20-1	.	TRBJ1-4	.	TGCAGTGCCCCAGGCCCAAAACTGTTTTTT	CSAPGPKLFF
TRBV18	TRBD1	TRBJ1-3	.	TGTGCCAGCGGAACAGGGGGCAGCGGAAACACCATATATTTT	CASGTGGSGNTIYF
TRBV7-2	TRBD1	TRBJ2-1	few	TGTGCCAGCAGCTTAATAACAGGGGCTAACAATGAGCAGTTCTTC	CASSLITGANNEQFF
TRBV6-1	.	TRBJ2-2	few	TGTGCCAGCAGTCCATCCCGGGCCGGGGAGCTGTTTTTT	CASSPSRAGELFF
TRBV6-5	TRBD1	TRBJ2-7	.	TGTGCCAGCAGTTACCGGGACAGAGTCTACGAGCAGTACTTC	CASSYRDRVYEQYF
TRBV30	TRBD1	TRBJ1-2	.	TGTGCCTGCCGAACAGGGGCTATGTTATCTGGCTACACCTTC	CACRTGAMLSGYTF
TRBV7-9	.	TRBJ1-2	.	TGTGCCAGCAGCTTAGAGGACATTGCTCTCCCCAGTTATGGCTACACCTTC	CASSLEDIALPSYGYTF
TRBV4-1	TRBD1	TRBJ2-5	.	TGCGCCAGCAGCCAAGCAGGACAGGGCGAAGAGACCCAGTACTTC	CASSQAGQGEETQYF
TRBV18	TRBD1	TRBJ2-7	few	TGTGCCAGCTCACCCAGGATGGTCTGGACAGGGGACGACGAGCAGTACTTC	CASSPRMVWTGDDEQYF
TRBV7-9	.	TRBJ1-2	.	TGTGCCAGCAGTTACACCAGGGATGGCTACACCTTC	CASSYTRDGYTF
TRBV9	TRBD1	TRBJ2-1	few	TGTGCCAGCAGCGGCGGACCGGGACAGTTAGGCAATGAGCAGTTCTTC	CASSGGPGQLGNEQFF
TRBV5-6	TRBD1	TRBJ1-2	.	TGTGCCAGCAGCTCAGGACAGGGGGCCCTCTATGGCTACACCTTC	CASSSGQGALYGYTF
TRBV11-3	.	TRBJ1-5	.	TGTGCCAGCAGCTCTCCGACAGGTTATAGCAATCAGCCCCAGCATTTT	CASSSPTGYSNQPQHF
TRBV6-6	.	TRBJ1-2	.	TGTGCCACCACCCCCGACGGGAACTATGGCTACACCTTC	CATTPDGNYGYTF
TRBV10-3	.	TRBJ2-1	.	TGTGCCATCAGTGAGAGGGTAGTCTCCTACAATGAGCAGTTCTTC	CAISERVVSYNEQFF
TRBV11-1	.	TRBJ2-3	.	TGTGCCAGCAGCTTAGCAACAGATACGCAGTATTTT	CASSLATDTQYF
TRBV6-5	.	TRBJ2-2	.	TGTGCCAGCAGTTACCCGGGCGGGGAGCTGTTTTTT	CASSYPGGELFF
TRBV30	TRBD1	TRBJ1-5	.	TGTGCCTGGAGTAGCAACCGGGACAGGGGGAGCAATCAGCCCCAGCATTTT	CAWSSNRDRGSNQPQHF
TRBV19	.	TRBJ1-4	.	TGTGCCAGTAGACAACCAACTAATGAAAAACTGTTTTTT	CASRQPTNEKLFF
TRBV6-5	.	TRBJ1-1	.	TGTGCCAGCAGTTACACAGGGTCAGATTTCACTGAAGCTTTCTTT	CASSYTGSDFTEAFF
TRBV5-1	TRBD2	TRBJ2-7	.	TGCGCCAGCAGCCGGGGGGAAGGGTACGAGCAGTACTTC	CASSRGEGYEQYF
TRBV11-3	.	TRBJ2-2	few	TGTGCCAGCAGCTTGCGGGACCCCGGGGAGCTGTTTTTT	CASSLRDPGELFF
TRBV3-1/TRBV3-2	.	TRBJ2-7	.	TGTGCCAGCAGCCAAGGACCCTCTCCCTACGAGCAGTACTTC	CASSQGPSPYEQYF
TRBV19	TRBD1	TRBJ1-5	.	TGTGCCAGCCGCCGGGACAGGGTCTCGAATCAGCCCCAGCATTTT	CASRRDRVSNQPQHF
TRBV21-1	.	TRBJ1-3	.	TGTGCCAGCAGCAAAGTGGGCACGCAACCCTCTGGAAACACCATATATTTT	CASSKVGTQPSGNTIYF
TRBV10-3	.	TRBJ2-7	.	TGTGCCATCAGCCCGGGCAGGGGCATCCCCACCTACGAGCAGTACTTC	CAISPGRGIPTYEQYF
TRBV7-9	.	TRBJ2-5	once	TGTGCCAGCAACCCAGGGGTTGTTAGGGAGGAGACCCAGTACTTC	CASNPGVVREETQYF
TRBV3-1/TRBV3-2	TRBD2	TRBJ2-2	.	TGTGCCAGCAGCCATAGCGGGGGAGGGGAGCTGTTTTTT	CASSHSGGGELFF
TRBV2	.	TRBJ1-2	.	TGTGCCAGCAGCACGACGGAGGGTAATGGCTACACCTTC	CASSTTEGNGYTF
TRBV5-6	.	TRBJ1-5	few	TGTGCCAGCAGCTCCCACGGGTTTTATAGCAATCAGCCCCAGCATTTT	CASSSHGFYSNQPQHF
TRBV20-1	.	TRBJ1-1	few	TGCAGTGCTAGTATTGAAGTAGGGAAAGCTTTCTTT	CSASIEVGKAFF
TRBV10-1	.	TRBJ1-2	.	TGCGCCAGCAGTGAAAACGGAAACTATGGCTACACCTTC	CASSENGNYGYTF
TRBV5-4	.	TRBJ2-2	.	TGTGCCAGCAGCTTGCTGGCTGGGGGCTTGAACACCGGGGAGCTGTTTTTT	CASSLLAGGLNTGELFF
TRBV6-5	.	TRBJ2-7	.	TGTGCCAGCACCTCAAACTACGAGCAGTACTTC	CASTSNYEQYF
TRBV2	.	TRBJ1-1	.	TGTGCCAGCAGTGTAACAGGGCAAACTGAAGCTTTCTTT	CASSVTGQTEAFF
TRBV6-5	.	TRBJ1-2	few	TGTGCCAGCAGTTTCCTAGGGCGCACCGGTGGCTACACCTTC	CASSFLGRTGGYTF
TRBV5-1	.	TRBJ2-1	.	TGCGCCAGCAGCCCCGGGGATCGCTTCCCGTTCTTC	CASSPGDRFPFF
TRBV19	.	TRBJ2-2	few	TGTGCCAGTAGTATCCCAGCGTGGGAGAACACCGGGGAGCTGTTTTTT	CASSIPAWENTGELFF
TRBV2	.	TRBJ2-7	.	TGTGCCAGCAACGCAGGGGAGATCTCCTACGAGCAGTACTTC	CASNAGEISYEQYF
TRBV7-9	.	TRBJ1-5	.	TGTGCCAGCAGCGGTAGTAATAGCAATCAGCCCCAGCATTTT	CASSGSNSNQPQHF
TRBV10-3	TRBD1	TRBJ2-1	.	TGTGCCATCAGCTTGGACAGGGGGTTTGATGAGCAGTTCTTC	CAISLDRGFDEQFF
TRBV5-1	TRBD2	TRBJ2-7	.	TGCGCCAGCAGCTTGGGCGGACTAGTCTACGAGCAGTACTTC	CASSLGGLVYEQYF
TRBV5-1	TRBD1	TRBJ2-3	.	TGCGCCAGCAGCTTACAGGGGGCGGGCACAGATACGCAGTATTTT	CASSLQGAGTDTQYF
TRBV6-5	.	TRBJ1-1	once	TGTGCCAGCAGTTACACGACAGGAGTCATGAACACTGAAGCTTTCTTT	CASSYTTGVMNTEAFF
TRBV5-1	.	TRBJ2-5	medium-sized	TGCGCCAGCAGCTTGGCTGGGGGTGTGCAAGAGACCCAGTACTTC	CASSLAGGVQETQYF
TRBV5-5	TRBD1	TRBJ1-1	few	TGTGCCAGCAGCTTGTGGGCAGGGGGGGACCCGAGCACTGAAGCTTTCTTT	CASSLWAGGDPSTEAFF
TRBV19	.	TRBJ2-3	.	TGTGCCAGTAAGCTGGACTTATCCACAGATACGCAGTATTTT	CASKLDLSTDTQYF
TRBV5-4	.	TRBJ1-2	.	TGTGCCAGCAGCTTGTCCGGGACTTATGGCTACACCTTC	CASSLSGTYGYTF
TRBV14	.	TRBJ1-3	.	TGTGCCAGCAGCCAAGGGACAGACTGTGTTTTT	CASSQGTDCVF
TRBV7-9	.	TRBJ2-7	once	TGTGCCAGCAGCTTTAGTACGAGGTCCAACGAGCAGTACTTC	CASSFSTRSNEQYF
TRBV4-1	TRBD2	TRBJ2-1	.	TGCGCCAGCAGCCAAGATCTATCTAGCGGTACCTACAATGAGCAGTTCTTC	CASSQDLSSGTYNEQFF
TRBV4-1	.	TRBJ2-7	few	TGCGCCAGCAGCCAATCGGACAGACCTTACGAGCAGTACTTC	CASSQSDRPYEQYF
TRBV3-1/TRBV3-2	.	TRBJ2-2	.	TGTGCCAGCAGTCACGGTGAGGCGGCGAGGCGGGAGCTGTTTTTT	CASSHGEAARRELFF
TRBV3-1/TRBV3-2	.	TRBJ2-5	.	TGTGCCAGCAGCCCCAGGGTGTCGGGGACCCAGTACTTC	CASSPRVSGTQYF